This T cell receptor (beta chain) came from a study of T cell clonality in common variable immunodeficiency (dated by TCRdb to the mid-2010s). This clone has at least ten counts. Its recognized antigen is unknown. The read terminates 3 residues before the CDR3 end, so the remaining end is supplied by the germline J gene. The CDR3 covers 14 residues, taking in both the cysteine and the phenylalanine. Shown are 33 bases from within the CDR3, in frame from base 1. The germline V gene specifies SGHRS as CDR1 and YFSETQ as CDR2. The germline V and J ends show losses of 3 bases and 2 bases respectively, and no gene match explains 3 bases of the junction. For sequencing, equivalent amounts of genomic DNA were input from CVID and control samples. For every sample, a 60 bp segment covering the rearranged TCRbeta CDR3 region was amplified and then sequenced. The immunoSEQ assay, a bias-corrected multiplex PCR with high-throughput sequencing, was employed for TCRbeta amplification. Concerning the study's data processing: Each unique nucleotide sequence was treated as a clone and annotated with V, D and J genes, copy number and frequency. Sequences were labeled productive if in frame, and non-productive if out of frame or containing stop codons. As previously described, clonality was computed from Shannon's entropy. Mean CDR3 Kyte-Doolittle hydropathy was derived from the predicted amino acid sequences of productive clones. Using the R hclust function, scaled V gene usage was clustered hierarchically with Manhattan distance and complete linkage. To assess clone sharing by CDR3 amino acid sequence, 12 repertoires per group were resampled over 100 rounds. The repertoires were searched for 70 published EBV-specific TCRbeta sequences and a few hundred published CMV-specific TCRbeta sequences. A couple of CVID samples yielding fewer than 10,000 sequences were excluded from analysis, leaving more than 35 CVID repertoires. In its TCRdb copy, this immuneACCESS table keeps in-frame sequences only and misses some clones. Where compared with another copy, unresolved V genes explain less than half of these, and the others have no known cause. D and trimming were read from the DNA, whereas the V and J calls and clone size are those reported in that table. Listed for this sample are tens of thousands of clones, none observed only a single time. Approximately 3.6% of the sample comes from the top ten.

Beyond this particular receptor, the publication reports: Fewer TCRbeta clones were shared among CVID subjects than among healthy controls (p < 0.0001). Correlations of repertoire features with clinical complications were constrained by heterogeneity among patients within the CVID cohort. TCRbeta clonality was higher in CVID subjects than in healthy controls (t-test p = 0.018), and the increase was most characteristic of about a third of subjects. CVID TCRbeta sequences reportedly showed fewer deletions and N-nucleotide insertions and lacked highly modified clones with 13 or more V deletions. The authors noted that sequencing repertoires of T cell subpopulations would be needed to clarify what caused the increased clonality in CVID. Even though DNA input was the same, control samples had an average of about 89,000 unique sequences each, compared with about 32,000 in CVID samples.

Most of the CVID patients and most of the healthy controls were of Caucasian heritage. Heparinized peripheral whole blood samples of about 5 to 8.5 ml were obtained from each donor. Genomic DNA from adults with common variable immune deficiency (CVID) and from healthy adult controls was used to sequence TCRbeta CDR3 repertoires. There were approximately 22 healthy adult volunteers in the control group (around twelve female and some ten male), ranging in age from about 23 to 66 years, with a mean age of nearly 35. Diluted blood was subjected to density centrifugation over Hypaque 1077 or Ficoll-Paque for isolation of peripheral blood mononuclear cells. Genomic DNA was extracted from unsorted mononuclear cells by Qiagen column purification or by a centrifugation-based method.

Sample: peripheral blood mononuclear cells. Rearrangement joined TRBV5-1 to TRBJ2-5; a stretch of 8 junction bases matches TRBD2. The source is a person aged 18 to 70 in good health. The CDR3 reads as follows: CASSSGGAQETQYF. The CDR3 bases that were read are TGCGCCAGCAGCTCCGGGGGGGCTCAAGAGACC.